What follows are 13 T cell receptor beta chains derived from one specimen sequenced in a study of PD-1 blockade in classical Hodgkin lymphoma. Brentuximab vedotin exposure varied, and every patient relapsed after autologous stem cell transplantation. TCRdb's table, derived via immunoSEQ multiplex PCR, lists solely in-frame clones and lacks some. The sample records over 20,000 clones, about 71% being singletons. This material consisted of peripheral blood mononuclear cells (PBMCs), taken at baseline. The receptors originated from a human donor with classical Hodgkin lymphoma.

The DNA for the CDR3 is TGTGCCAGCAGTTACACCCAGAACACTGAAGCTTTCTTT. Its protein product is CASSYTQNTEAFF. V gene TRBV6-5 combines with J gene TRBJ1-1; no reliable D call. CDR1 is MNHEY, CDR2 SVGAGI, per germline. Trimming removed 2 bases at V and 1 base at J, with 5 bases between. The CDR3 length is 13 residues.

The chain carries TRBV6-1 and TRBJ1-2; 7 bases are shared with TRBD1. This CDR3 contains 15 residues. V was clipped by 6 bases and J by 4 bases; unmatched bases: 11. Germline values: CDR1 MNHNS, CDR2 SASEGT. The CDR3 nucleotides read TGTGCCAGCAGGGAGTCGGGACAGAACTTCTATGGCTACACCTTC. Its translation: CASRESGQNFYGYTF.

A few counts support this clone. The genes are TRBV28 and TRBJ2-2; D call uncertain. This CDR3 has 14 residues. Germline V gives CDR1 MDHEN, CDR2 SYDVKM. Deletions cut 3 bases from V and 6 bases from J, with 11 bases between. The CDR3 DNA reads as TGTGCCAGCAGTTTTCGGTTTCTACCCGGGGAGCTGTTTTTT. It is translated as CASSFRFLPGELFF.

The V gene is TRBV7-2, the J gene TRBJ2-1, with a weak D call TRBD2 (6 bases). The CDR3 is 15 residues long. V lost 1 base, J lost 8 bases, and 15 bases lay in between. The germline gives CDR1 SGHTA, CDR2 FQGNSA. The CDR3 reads CASSLVASEIYEQFF. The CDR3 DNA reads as TGTGCCAGCAGCTTAGTGGCTAGCGAGATATATGAGCAGTTCTTC.

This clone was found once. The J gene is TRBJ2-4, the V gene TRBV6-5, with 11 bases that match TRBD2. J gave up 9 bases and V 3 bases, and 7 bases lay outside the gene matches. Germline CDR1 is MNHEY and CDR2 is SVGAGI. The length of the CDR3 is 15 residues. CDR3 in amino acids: CASSYASGGKGIQYF. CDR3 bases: TGTGCCAGCAGTTATGCTAGCGGGGGGAAAGGCATTCAGTACTTC.

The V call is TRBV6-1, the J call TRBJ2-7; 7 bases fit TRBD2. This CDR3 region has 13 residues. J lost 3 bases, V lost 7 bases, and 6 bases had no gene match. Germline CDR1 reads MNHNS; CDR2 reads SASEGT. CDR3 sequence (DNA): TGTGCCAGCACCAGCGGGGCCCTCTACGAGCAGTACGTC. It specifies CASTSGALYEQYV.

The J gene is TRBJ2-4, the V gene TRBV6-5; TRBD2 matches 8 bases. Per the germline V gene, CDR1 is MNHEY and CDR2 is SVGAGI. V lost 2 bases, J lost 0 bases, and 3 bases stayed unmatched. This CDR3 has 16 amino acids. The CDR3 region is CASSYGGGLAKNIQYF. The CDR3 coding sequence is TGTGCCAGCAGTTACGGCGGGGGGCTAGCCAAAAACATTCAGTACTTC.

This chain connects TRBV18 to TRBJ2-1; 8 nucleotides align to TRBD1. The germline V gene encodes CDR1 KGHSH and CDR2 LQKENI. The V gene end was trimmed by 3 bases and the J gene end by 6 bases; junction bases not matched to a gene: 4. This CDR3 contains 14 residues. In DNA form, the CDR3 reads TGTGCCAGCTCACCCGGGACAGGTGCCAATGAGCAGTTCTTC. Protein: CASSPGTGANEQFF.

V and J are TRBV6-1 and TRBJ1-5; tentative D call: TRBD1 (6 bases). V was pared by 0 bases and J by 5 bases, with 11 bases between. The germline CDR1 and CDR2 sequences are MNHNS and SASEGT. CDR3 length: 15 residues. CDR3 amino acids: CASSEASGGYQPQHF. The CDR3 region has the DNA TGTGCCAGCAGTGAAGCTTCTGGGGGCTATCAGCCCCAGCATTTT.

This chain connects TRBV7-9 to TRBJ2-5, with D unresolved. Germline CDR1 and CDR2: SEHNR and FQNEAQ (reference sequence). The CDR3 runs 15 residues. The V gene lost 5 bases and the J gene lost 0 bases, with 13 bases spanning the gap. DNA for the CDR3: TGTGCCAGCAGCCCTTCAAAGGGTAACCAAGAGACCCAGTACTTC. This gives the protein CASSPSKGNQETQYF.

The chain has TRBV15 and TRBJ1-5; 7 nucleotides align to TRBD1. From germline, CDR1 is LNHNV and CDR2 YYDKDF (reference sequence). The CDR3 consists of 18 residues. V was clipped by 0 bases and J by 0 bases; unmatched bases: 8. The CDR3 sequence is CATSRDVAGGYSNQPQHF. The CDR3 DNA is TGTGCCACCAGCAGAGATGTGGCAGGGGGTTATAGCAATCAGCCCCAGCATTTT. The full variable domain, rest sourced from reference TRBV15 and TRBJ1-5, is DAMVIQNPRYQVTQFGKPVTLSCSQTLNHNVMYWYQQKSSQAPKLLFHYYDKDFNNEADTPDNFQSRRPNTSFCFLDIRSPGLGDTAMYLCATSRDVAGGYSNQPQHFGDGTRLSIL.

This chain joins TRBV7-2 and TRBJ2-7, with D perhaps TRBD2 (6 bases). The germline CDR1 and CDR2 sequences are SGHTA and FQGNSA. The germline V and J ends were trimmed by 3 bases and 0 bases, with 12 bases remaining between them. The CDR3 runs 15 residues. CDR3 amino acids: CASSFSGLRSYEQYV. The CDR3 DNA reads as TGTGCCAGCAGCTTTAGCGGACTACGCTCCTACGAGCAGTACGTC.

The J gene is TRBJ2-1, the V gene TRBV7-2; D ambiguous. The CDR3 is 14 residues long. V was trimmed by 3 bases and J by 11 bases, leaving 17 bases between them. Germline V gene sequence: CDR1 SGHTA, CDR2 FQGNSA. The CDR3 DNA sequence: TGTGCCAGCAGCTTCAACCCCCCGCCGGGTAAGCAGTTCTTC. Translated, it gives CASSFNPPPGKQFF.